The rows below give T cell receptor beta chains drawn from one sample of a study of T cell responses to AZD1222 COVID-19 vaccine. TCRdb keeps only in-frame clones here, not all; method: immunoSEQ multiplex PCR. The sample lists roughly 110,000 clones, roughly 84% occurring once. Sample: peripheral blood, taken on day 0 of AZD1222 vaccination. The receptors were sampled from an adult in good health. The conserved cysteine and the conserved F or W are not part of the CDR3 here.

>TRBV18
ASSGEDQGHGAYGYT
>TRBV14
ASSRVIGTRYGYT
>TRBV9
ASSVGLESTDTQY
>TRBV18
ASSPLPSRTASSGNTIY
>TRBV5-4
ASSLVGQPYGYT
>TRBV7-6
ASSPRDRGSGNTIY
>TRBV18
ASSPIFYRDPRHEQY
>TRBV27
ASSLRAAYNSPLH
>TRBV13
ASSRRLERSYGYT
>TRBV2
ASSYPRPLH
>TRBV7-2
ASSPHSGPYSNQPQH
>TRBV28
ASSFSSGANVLT
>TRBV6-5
ASEGARAF
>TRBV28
ASSTTGREQY
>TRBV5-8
AGSDRGVFTYEQY
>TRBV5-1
ASSLSTGAIEQY
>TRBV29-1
SVRGSSNTGELF
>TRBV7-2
ASSPGTSSNQPQH
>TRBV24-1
ATSDLTGATNTGELF
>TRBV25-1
ASSDPGEDYEQY
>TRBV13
ASSSSKSSYEQY
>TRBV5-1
ASSWSGSVNYGYT
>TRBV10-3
AIRPTGSSGNTIY